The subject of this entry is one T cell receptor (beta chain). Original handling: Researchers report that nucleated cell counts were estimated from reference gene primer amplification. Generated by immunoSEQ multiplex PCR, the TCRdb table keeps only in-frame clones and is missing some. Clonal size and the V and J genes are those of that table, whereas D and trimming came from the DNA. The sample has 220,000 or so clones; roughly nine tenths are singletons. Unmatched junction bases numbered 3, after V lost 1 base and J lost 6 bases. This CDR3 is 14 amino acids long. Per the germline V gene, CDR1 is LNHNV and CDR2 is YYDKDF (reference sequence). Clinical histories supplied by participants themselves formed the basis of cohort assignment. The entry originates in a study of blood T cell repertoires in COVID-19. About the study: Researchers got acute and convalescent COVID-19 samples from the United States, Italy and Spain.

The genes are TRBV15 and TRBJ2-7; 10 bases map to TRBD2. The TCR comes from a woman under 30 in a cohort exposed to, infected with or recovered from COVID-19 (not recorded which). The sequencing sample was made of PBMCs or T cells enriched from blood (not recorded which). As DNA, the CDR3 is TGTGCCACCAGCAGAGTTTCTAGCGGGAGCGAGCAGTACTTC. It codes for CATSRVSSGSEQYF.